The sequence of this T cell receptor (beta chain) was determined in a study of blood T cells in healthy people across ages. General study results and limits: Diversity was estimated from one million T cells, and these estimates were considered underestimates.

A few counts support this clonotype. Its antigen is unidentified. Every sample had a minimum of 7 million PBMCs isolated. Together with a sample-barcoded 5' primer, a J-beta primer mix was included in a second PCR lasting roughly 6 to 12 cycles. TCRdb re-derived calls from the 5' RACE reads in MiXCR, one entry per CDR3 protein. The data contain about 1.4 million distinct CDR3 sequences, 45% to 70% of them singletons. Sequenced: blood. This clonotype was sampled from a man younger than 30 in good health.

CDR3 coding DNA: TGTGCCAGCAGTCCGACTAGCGGGGGACACGAGCAGTACTTC. Its translation: CASSPTSGGHEQYF. The chain joins TRBV27 to TRBJ2-7; 12 bases align to TRBD2. V was pared by 5 bases and J by 5 bases, with 4 bases of the junction left unmatched. Germline V gives CDR1 MNHEY, CDR2 SMNVEV (reference sequence). The CDR3 consists of 14 residues.